This T cell receptor beta chain originates from a study of cytotoxic CD8 clonotypes in ibrutinib-treated CLL. Regarding the study as a whole: Public clonotypes (which were uncommon) either contracted or remained stable on treatment.

Profiling relied on immunoSEQ multiplex PCR, and the TCRdb table lists in-frame clones only, not all of them. The sample lists roughly 70,000 clones, about 84% occurring once. Concerning this clone: The antigen is undetermined.

The receptor comes from a human donor with chronic lymphocytic leukemia. Sample: PBMCs, taken at disease progression, from a patient treated with ibrutinib.

This CDR3 is CASRTGGETQYF. As DNA, the CDR3 is TGTGCCAGCAGAACGGGGGGAGAGACCCAGTACTTC. The rearrangement links TRBV6-5 to TRBJ2-5, with 7 bases fitting TRBD2. V was pared by 6 bases and J by 4 bases, with 2 bases of the junction left unmatched. Germline CDR1 reads MNHEY; CDR2 reads SVGAGI. CDR3 size: 12 residues.